The present TCR beta chain was sequenced within a study of OX40 agonist ivuxolimab in advanced cancers. Germline V CDR1 and CDR2: SGHRS, YFSETQ. CDR3 length equals 16 residues. With 3 bases clipped from V and 3 bases from J, the junction kept 4 bases outside the gene matches. Data came from immunoSEQ multiplex PCR; TCRdb stores just in-frame clones and leaves some out. Here the sample spans roughly 43,000 clones, roughly 91% being singletons. Sequencing was performed on CD4+ or CD8+ T cells sorted from blood, taken in a trial of the OX40 agonist ivuxolimab. The receptor's source is an adult with an advanced solid tumor such as melanoma, head and neck, liver or kidney cancer. This chain links TRBV5-1 with TRBJ2-3; TRBD2 agrees at 13 bases. The CDR3 coding sequence is TGCGCCAGCAGCTCTAGACTAGCGGGAGGTACAGATACGCAGTATTTT. Translation: CASSSRLAGGTDTQYF. Full variable domain (rest looked up from reference TRBV5-1 and TRBJ2-3): KAGVTQTPRYLIKTRGQQVTLSCSPISGHRSVSWYQQTPGQGLQFLFEYFSETQRNKGNFPGRFSGRQFSNSRSEMNVSTLELGDSALYLCASSSRLAGGTDTQYFGPGTRLTVL.